One T cell receptor (beta chain) is described in this entry. This sample was taken from a study of blood T cells in healthy people across ages. PCR was performed a second time for about 7 to 12 cycles using a sample-barcoded 5' primer and a J-beta primer mix. Each of the cDNA molecules was tagged by a template-switch adaptor with 12 random nucleotides. TCRdb re-derived calls from the 5' RACE reads in MiXCR, one entry per CDR3 protein. The data contain 850,000 to 1,300,000 distinct CDR3 sequences, 40% to 50% of them seen just once; the ten biggest clones take up approximately 17%. The CDR3 sequence is 13 residues long. Looked up from germline, CDR1 is MNHEY and CDR2 is SVGEGT. The germline V and J ends were trimmed by 6 bases and 10 bases, with 16 bases remaining between them.

The receptor was isolated from a woman aged 60 to 75 in good health. The sample taken for sequencing was blood. The chain combines TRBV6-2 or TRBV6-3 with TRBJ2-1; TRBD1 is a possible D gene (5 bases). CDR3 residues: CASRYDSSYEQFF. CDR3 bases: TGTGCCAGCAGGTACGACAGCTCCTACGAGCAGTTCTTC.